These 18 T cell receptor beta chains were sequenced from one sample in a study of blood T cells in healthy people across ages. The use of a sample-barcoded 5' primer and a J-beta primer mix characterized a second PCR of about 7 to 12 cycles. From the 5' RACE reads, TCRdb called clonotypes with MiXCR, one entry per CDR3 protein. The repertoire holds about 1.4 million distinct CDR3 sequences, with 55% to 75% as singletons. The specimen sequenced was blood. Every receptor here comes from a man in his late teens or twenties in good health.

The V gene is TRBV11-1, the J gene TRBJ2-5, with 10 bases identical to TRBD1. The tail of the sequence fits TRBJ2-7 better, so the J call may be wrong. The CDR3 runs 16 residues. CDR1 and CDR2 from the germline V gene are SGHAT and FQDESV (reference sequence). CDR3 amino acids: CASSYSTGTGAYEQYF. The CDR3 bases are TGTGCCAGCAGCTACTCCACCGGGACAGGGGCCTACGAGCAGTACTTC.

The rearrangement links TRBV25-1 to TRBJ2-1, with TRBD2 matching over 7 bases. The end of the DNA fits TRBJ2-7 better, so the J call may be wrong. The CDR3 contains 12 residues. Per germline, CDR1 MGHDK and CDR2 SYGVNS. The CDR3 loop is CASIGTTYEQYF. CDR3 DNA sequence: TGTGCCAGCATCGGGACTACCTACGAGCAGTACTTC.

This clonotype was detected once. The chain uses TRBV2 and TRBJ2-3; D is unclear. The CDR3 is made up of 14 amino acids. In germline, CDR1 is SNHLY, CDR2 FYNNEI. V lost 4 bases, J lost 0 bases, and 8 bases lay in between. The CDR3 DNA sequence: TGTGCCAGCAGTGTAAACCCCAGCACAGATACGCAGTATTTT. This gives the protein CASSVNPSTDTQYF.

The chain combines TRBV5-1 with TRBJ1-1, with D possibly matching TRBD1 (6 bases). CDR3 size: 14 residues. Germline V lookup: CDR1 SGHRS, CDR2 YFSETQ. V lost 4 bases and J lost 1, with 11 bases in between. The CDR3 spells CASSTQGTNTEAFF. The DNA for the CDR3 is TGCGCCAGCAGCACCCAGGGGACGAACACTGAAGCTTTCTTT.

The rearrangement uses TRBV3-1 and TRBJ2-7; D is ambiguous. Trimming shortened V by 0 bases and J by 12 bases, and 15 bases separated the two germline ends. Germline loops: CDR1 LGHDT, CDR2 YNNKEL (reference sequence). The CDR3 runs to 13 residues. The CDR3 DNA is TGTGCCAGCAGCCAAGATATTTGGAGCATTCGGTACTTC. Residues: CASSQDIWSIRYF.

The chain combines TRBV30 with TRBJ2-1; D may correspond to TRBD1 or TRBD2 (5 bases each). The CDR3 is made up of 15 amino acids. The ends were cut back, 1 base at V and 7 bases at J, with 17 bases in the middle. The germline CDR1 and CDR2 sequences are GTSNPN and SVGIG (reference sequence). The CDR3 DNA reads TGTGCCTGGAGTGGGGACCCCGAGGGTCAGAATGAGCAGTTCTTC. Translated, it gives CAWSGDPEGQNEQFF.

The gene calls are TRBV6-1 and TRBJ2-1, with 7 nucleotides matching TRBD2. CDR1 MNHNS and CDR2 SASEGT come from the germline V gene. Trimming at V came to 6 bases and at J to 6 bases, leaving 11 bases not matched to a gene. The CDR3 is 15 residues long. This chain's CDR3 is CASSPAGHSANEQFF. The CDR3 coding sequence is TGTGCCAGCAGCCCAGCGGGGCATAGTGCCAATGAGCAGTTCTTC.

This clonotype was seen a few times. Here the CDR3 reads CSVVQGWEQYF. CDR3 DNA sequence: TGCAGCGTAGTACAGGGATGGGAGCAGTACTTC. J is TRBJ2-7 and V is TRBV29-1; D might be TRBD1 (6 bases). V was trimmed by 6 bases and J by 7 bases, leaving 13 bases between them. This CDR3 comprises 11 residues. Germline V gene sequence: CDR1 SQVTM, CDR2 ANQGSEA.

This clonotype appeared a few times. The chain uses TRBV4-1 and TRBJ2-7; weak D call: TRBD1 (6 bases). V gave up 1 base and J gave up 4 bases, with 11 bases separating them. The germline CDR1 and CDR2 sequences are MGHRA and YSYEKL. This CDR3 is 14 amino acids long. CDR3 region: CASSQGDRPYEQYF. Written as DNA, the CDR3 is TGCGCCAGCAGCCAAGGCGACAGGCCTTACGAGCAGTACTTC.

The chain joins TRBV19 to TRBJ2-7, with D unclear. Germline V lookup: CDR1 LNHDA, CDR2 SQIVND (reference sequence). V lost 4 bases, J lost 3 bases, and 13 bases lay in between. The CDR3 covers 14 residues. In DNA, the CDR3 is TGTGCCAGTAGTACGCGAGGCGGAATCTACGAGCAGTACTTC. Its protein product is CASSTRGGIYEQYF. Drawing the rest from reference TRBV19 and TRBJ2-7, the complete variable domain is DGGITQSPKYLFRKEGQNVTLSCEQNLNHDAMYWYRQDPGQGLRLIYYSQIVNDFQKGDIAEGYSVSREKKESFPLTVTSAQKNPTAFYLCASSTRGGIYEQYFGPGTRLTVT.

The chain recombines TRBV4-1 with TRBJ1-3; D gene unclear. This CDR3 region has 16 residues. Germline loops: CDR1 MGHRA, CDR2 YSYEKL. V was shortened by 2 bases and J by 7 bases, with 18 bases between the two germline ends. The CDR3 DNA sequence: TGCGCCAGCAGCCAATCGACGGCGCACCGCGGGAACACCATATATTTT. Protein sequence: CASSQSTAHRGNTIYF.

CDR3 nucleotides: TGCAGTGCTAGAGATCTAGGGACGGGTGGCTACACCTTC. As protein: CSARDLGTGGYTF. The J gene is TRBJ1-2, the V gene TRBV20-1; a weak D match, TRBD1 (5 bases). The germline gives CDR1 DFQATT, CDR2 SNEGSKA (reference sequence). V was clipped by 0 bases and J by 7 bases, with 12 bases between them. The CDR3 runs 13 residues.

This clonotype has only a few counts. The rearrangement joins TRBV20-1 to TRBJ2-3, with 7 bases lining up with TRBD1. The CDR3 totals 16 residues. Germline CDR1 and CDR2: DFQATT and SNEGSKA (reference sequence). Trimming took 1 base from V and 0 from J; bases not matched to a gene: 7. CDR3 region: CSARGQGGISTDTQYF. CDR3 coding DNA: TGCAGTGCTAGAGGACAGGGCGGTATTAGCACAGATACGCAGTATTTT.

The rearrangement links TRBV20-1 to TRBJ2-4; 7 bases fit TRBD1. The J call may be in error: the DNA end matches TRBJ2-7 better. Per the germline V gene, CDR1 is DFQATT and CDR2 is SNEGSKA (reference sequence). CDR3 size: 13 residues. CDR3 sequence (DNA): TGCAGTGTCAGGGGACAGATGGACTACGAGCAGTACTTC. Translating gives CSVRGQMDYEQYF.

The rearrangement joins TRBV2 to TRBJ1-1; D gene unclear. Germline values: CDR1 SNHLY, CDR2 FYNNEI. Trimming took 8 bases from V and 4 from J, leaving 17 bases between them. The CDR3 covers 14 residues. Written as DNA, the CDR3 is TGTGCCAGCTCTTGGGAGGGCGCGGGCACTGAAGCTTTCTTT. It yields the protein CASSWEGAGTEAFF. Full variable domain (missing parts from reference TRBV2 and TRBJ1-1): EPEVTQTPSHQVTQMGQEVILRCVPISNHLYFYWYRQILGQKVEFLVSFYNNEISEKSEIFDDQFSVERPDGSNFTLKIRSTKLEDSAMYFCASSWEGAGTEAFFGQGTRLTVV.

This sequence joins TRBV5-1 and TRBJ2-1; a possible D gene is TRBD1 (6 bases). CDR1 and CDR2 (germline): SGHRS, YFSETQ. Trimming pared 0 bases from V and 15 bases from J, leaving 13 bases between. This CDR3 has 12 amino acids. The CDR3 is CASSLGGPGVFF. The CDR3 coding sequence is TGCGCCAGCAGCTTGGGGGGGCCAGGGGTGTTCTTC.

The chain recombines TRBV20-1 with TRBJ2-5; TRBD2 agrees at 9 bases. The CDR3 spans 14 residues. With V trimmed by 3 bases and J by 6 bases, 8 bases remained unmatched. Germline CDR1 and CDR2: DFQATT and SNEGSKA (reference sequence). Here the CDR3 DNA reads TGCAGTGCTAGCCGTGGGACTAGCTGGCAGACCCAGTACTTC. Translation: CSASRGTSWQTQYF.

The chain recombines TRBV12-3 or TRBV12-4 with TRBJ1-3; 9 bases map to TRBD1. The trim removed 0 bases at V and 10 bases at J, leaving 4 bases unmatched. The CDR3 spans 14 residues. The CDR3: CASSLATGGWTIYF. DNA for the CDR3: TGTGCCAGCAGTTTAGCGACAGGGGGTTGGACCATATATTTT.